The 15 T cell receptor beta chains presented below share a single source sample, sequenced in a study of OX40 agonist ivuxolimab in advanced cancers. Sequenced by immunoSEQ multiplex PCR; TCRdb stores in-frame clones only, minus some. The sample carries roughly 19,000 clones, under 95% recorded once. This specimen consisted of CD4+ or CD8+ T cells sorted from blood, obtained in a trial of the OX40 agonist ivuxolimab. The origin of the receptors is an adult with an advanced solid tumor such as melanoma, head and neck, liver or kidney cancer.

The count of this clone is one. CDR3 sequence: CASSEWGMLETQYF. The CDR3 DNA reads as TGTGCCAGCAGTGAGTGGGGGATGTTGGAGACCCAGTACTTC. The chain joins TRBV6-1 to TRBJ2-5; the D call may be TRBD1 or TRBD2 (5 bases each). Trimming took 3 bases from V and 5 from J, leaving 13 bases between them. Looked up from germline, CDR1 is MNHNS and CDR2 is SASEGT. The CDR3 has 14 amino acids.

The rearrangement uses TRBV6-5 and TRBJ2-7, with D tentatively TRBD2 (5 bases). Trimming left V 6 bases short and J 5 bases short, with 17 bases between. The germline CDR1 and CDR2 sequences are MNHEY and SVGAGI. This CDR3 contains 14 residues. The CDR3 DNA reads as TGTGCCAGCAGCCCGGTCGGGCCGCGGGACGAGCAGTACTTC. It yields the protein CASSPVGPRDEQYF.

This chain joins TRBV5-1 and TRBJ2-5; 12 positions agree with TRBD2. The germline gives CDR1 SGHRS, CDR2 YFSETQ. CDR3 size: 18 residues. J gave up 3 bases and V 4 bases, and 13 bases lay outside the gene matches. CDR3 sequence (DNA): TGCGCCAGCAGCCGAGCCGCGACTAGCGGGGGTACAAAAGAGACCCAGTACTTC. Amino acids: CASSRAATSGGTKETQYF. Combining the CDR3 with reference TRBV5-1 and TRBJ2-5 gives the whole variable domain KAGVTQTPRYLIKTRGQQVTLSCSPISGHRSVSWYQQTPGQGLQFLFEYFSETQRNKGNFPGRFSGRQFSNSRSEMNVSTLELGDSALYLCASSRAATSGGTKETQYFGPGTRLLVL.

V usage is TRBV5-1 and J usage is TRBJ2-7; D is uncertain. The CDR3 covers 13 residues. CDR1 is SGHRS and CDR2 is YFSETQ in the germline V gene. Trimming removed 0 bases from V and 1 base from J, with 5 bases in between. The CDR3: CASSLATSYEQYF. The CDR3 nucleotides are TGCGCCAGCAGCTTGGCCACTTCCTACGAGCAGTACTTC.

V is TRBV12-5 and J is TRBJ1-1; unclear D gene. The CDR3 is made up of 15 amino acids. The V end lost 3 bases, the J end lost 0 bases, and 11 bases lay between the germline ends. CDR1 and CDR2 from the germline V gene are LGHNT and FRNRAP. The CDR3 sequence: CASGFDPDLNTEAFF. CDR3 nucleotides: TGTGCTAGTGGTTTCGATCCAGACCTGAACACTGAAGCTTTCTTT.

The chain joins TRBV5-3 to TRBJ1-6, with D maybe TRBD1 (6 bases). TRBV5-3 is labeled an ORF, and its function is uncertain. The CDR3 length is 16 residues. V lost 3 bases and J lost 4, with 14 bases in between. This CDR3 reads CARSWGHRVYNSPLHF. The CDR3 coding sequence is TGTGCCAGAAGCTGGGGACATCGAGTTTATAATTCACCCCTCCACTTT.

The genes are TRBV30 and TRBJ2-3; 11 bases map to TRBD2. V dropped 1 base and J dropped 7; count of bases not matched to a gene: 10. The CDR3 length is 16 residues. Germline V gene data show CDR1 as GTSNPN and CDR2 as SVGIG (reference sequence). CDR3: CAWSGASGGTRNTQYF. CDR3 in DNA: TGTGCCTGGAGTGGGGCTAGCGGGGGGACTCGGAATACGCAGTATTTT.

The CDR3 DNA sequence: TGTGCCACCAGCAGAGATTTCGACGAGCAGTACTTC. This sequence encodes CATSRDFDEQYF. This sequence joins TRBV15 and TRBJ2-7; D uncertain. The CDR3 has 12 residues. Trimming removed 0 bases at V and 5 bases at J, with 5 bases between. CDR1 and CDR2 from the germline V gene are LNHNV and YYDKDF (reference sequence).

The chain carries TRBV21-1 and TRBJ1-6. TRBV21-1 is shown as a pseudogene. This CDR3 is built from 16 residues. DNA of the CDR3: TGTGCCAGCAGCAAAGTGGGGAACTCCTATAATTCACCCCTCCACTTT. Its protein is CASSKVGNSYNSPLHF.

This clone was recorded once. This chain uses TRBV5-4 with TRBJ2-3; D is perhaps TRBD2 (6 bases). Trimming shortened V by 0 bases and J by 0 bases, and 14 bases separated the two germline ends. From germline, CDR1 is SGHNT and CDR2 YYREEE (reference sequence). The CDR3 totals 17 residues. The DNA for the CDR3 is TGTGCCAGCAGCTTGGTAGGGGCTAGCGTAAGCACAGATACGCAGTATTTT. This codes for CASSLVGASVSTDTQYF.

Comments on this clone: Mismatch with germline at one junction end may stem from a read error. The gene calls are TRBV7-2 and TRBJ2-3; D remains unclear. This CDR3 has 13 residues. Germline CDR1 reads SGHTA; CDR2 reads FQGNSA. This chain's CDR3 is CASSLLWPDTQYF. The CDR3 DNA sequence: TGCGCCAGCAGCTTACTTTGGCCAGATACGCAGTATTTT.

The V gene is TRBV13, the J gene TRBJ2-7, with 11 bases that match TRBD1. With 4 bases clipped from V and 5 bases from J, the junction kept 7 bases outside the gene matches. Germline CDR1 is PRHDT and CDR2 is FYEKMQ (reference sequence). The CDR3 loop spans 15 amino acids. The CDR3, as DNA: TGTGCCAGCAGCTCCGGACAGGGGGCCGGGGACGAGCAGTACTTC. Translated, it gives CASSSGQGAGDEQYF.

The chain is built from TRBV6-1 and TRBJ2-7; no reliable D call. Germline V gene lookup returns CDR1 MNHNS and CDR2 SASEGT. The CDR3 has 13 amino acids. Trimming pared 0 bases from V and 6 bases from J, leaving 9 bases between. The CDR3 region has the DNA TGTGCCAGCAGTGAAGCATCAGTCGGCGAGCAGTACTTC. This encodes CASSEASVGEQYF.

The gene calls are TRBV4-1 and TRBJ2-5, with 11 bases that match TRBD2. Germline assignment: CDR1 MGHRA and CDR2 YSYEKL. With 1 base clipped from V and 2 bases from J, the junction kept 6 bases outside the gene matches. This CDR3 has 17 residues. In DNA, the CDR3 is TGCGCCAGCAGCCAAGGGGTAGCGGGGGGGTTTCAAGAGACCCAGTACTTC. Protein product: CASSQGVAGGFQETQYF.

V gene TRBV2 combines with J gene TRBJ2-6, with 10 bases identical to TRBD1. Germline V gives CDR1 SNHLY, CDR2 FYNNEI. Trimming cost V 2 bases and J 1 base; bases outside gene matches: 5. The CDR3 consists of 18 residues. This chain's CDR3 is CASSEIGTGESGANVLTF. CDR3 coding DNA: TGTGCCAGCAGTGAAATTGGGACAGGGGAATCTGGGGCCAACGTCCTGACTTTC. The whole variable domain, remainder taken from reference TRBV2 and TRBJ2-6, is EPEVTQTPSHQVTQMGQEVILRCVPISNHLYFYWYRQILGQKVEFLVSFYNNEISEKSEIFDDQFSVERPDGSNFTLKIRSTKLEDSAMYFCASSEIGTGESGANVLTFGAGSRLTVL.